One and the same sample provided the 24 T cell receptor beta chains below, sequenced in a study of blood T cell repertoires in COVID-19. Using immunoSEQ multiplex PCR, the repertoire was profiled, and TCRdb retains in-frame clones only, with some absent. There are some 340,000 clones in the sample; around 83% occur only once, and just under 3% lies in the top ten. The sequencing sample was made of peripheral blood. These receptors all come from a man younger than 45 with active or convalescent COVID-19.

This chain connects TRBV5-1 to TRBJ2-3; 9 bases map to TRBD2. Per the germline V gene, CDR1 is SGHRS and CDR2 is YFSETQ. V gave up 6 bases and J gave up 4 bases; unmatched junction bases: 9. The CDR3 sequence is 15 residues long. Here the CDR3 reads CASTLGVAGADTQYF. The CDR3 bases are TGCGCCAGCACCCTTGGGGTAGCGGGGGCAGATACGCAGTATTTT.

The genes are TRBV18 and TRBJ2-3, with TRBD2 matching over 11 bases. There are 17 residues in the CDR3. Trimming at V came to 3 bases and at J to 4 bases, leaving 9 bases not matched to a gene. Looked up from germline, CDR1 is KGHSH and CDR2 is LQKENI. This CDR3 reads CASSPDLSGRAPDTQYF. The CDR3 nucleotides are TGTGCCAGCTCACCCGACCTTAGCGGGAGGGCCCCAGATACGCAGTATTTT.

This rearrangement joins TRBV6-5 to TRBJ2-7, with TRBD2 identical over 10 bases. The CDR3 has 15 residues. The ends lost 2 bases at V and 7 bases at J; junction bases unmatched: 8. From germline, CDR1 is MNHEY and CDR2 SVGAGI. CDR3 sequence reads: CASSYDSLSGREQYF. The CDR3 region has the DNA TGTGCCAGCAGTTACGACAGTCTTAGCGGGAGGGAGCAGTACTTC.

Concerning this clone itself: Compared with germline, one end of the junction differs, possibly owing to a read error. The chain has TRBV7-2 and TRBJ2-1; tentatively, D is TRBD1 (6 bases). The CDR3 covers 13 residues. CDR1 is SGHTA, CDR2 FQGNSA, per germline. Here the CDR3 DNA reads TGTGCCAGCAGCGGCAGGGGCTACAATAAGCAGTTCTTC. Protein: CASSGRGYNKQFF.

The chain joins TRBV5-5 to TRBJ2-1, with D tentatively TRBD1 (9 bases). The V end was cut by 5 bases, the J end by 3 bases, with 30 bases between. The CDR3 runs 20 residues. Germline values: CDR1 SGHKS, CDR2 YYEKEE (reference sequence). In nucleotides, the CDR3 is TGTGCCAGCAGAGCCGGGACAGGGAAAGAGAGGCTAGCGGGCTACAATGAGCAGTTCTTC. Encoded protein: CASRAGTGKERLAGYNEQFF.

This chain uses TRBV7-8 with TRBJ2-7, with D hard to call. Germline V CDR1 and CDR2: SGHVS, FQNEAQ. V shed 4 bases and J shed 1 base, with 11 bases lying between them. CDR3 length: 14 amino acids. The CDR3 protein is CASSSTSISYEQYF. The DNA for the CDR3 is TGTGCCAGCAGCTCGACTTCCATATCCTACGAGCAGTACTTC.

V gene TRBV2 combines with J gene TRBJ2-7; 8 bases are shared with TRBD2. The ends lost 6 bases at V and 5 bases at J; junction bases unmatched: 12. The CDR3 is made up of 15 amino acids. CDR1 and CDR2 (germline): SNHLY, FYNNEI. Here the CDR3 reads CASSAPGLVNDEQYF. CDR3 nucleotides: TGTGCCAGCAGCGCACCGGGACTAGTAAACGACGAGCAGTACTTC.

The chain links TRBV7-9 to TRBJ1-5; possibly TRBD1 for D (6 bases). The CDR3 is made up of 14 amino acids. The V gene's germline CDR1 is SEHNR and CDR2 FQNEAQ (reference sequence). Trimming took off 1 base at V and 5 bases at J, with 9 bases between the two ends. The CDR3 spells CASSLGAGDQPQHF. The CDR3 nucleotides read TGTGCCAGCAGCTTAGGGGCAGGGGATCAGCCCCAGCATTTT.

V gene TRBV5-4 combines with J gene TRBJ1-2; D may be TRBD1 (6 bases). The CDR3 consists of 15 residues. The germline V and J ends were trimmed by 1 base and 8 bases, with 18 bases remaining between them. Germline CDR1 is SGHNT and CDR2 is YYREEE (reference sequence). This CDR3 reads CASSLQTGGSGGYTF. In DNA form, the CDR3 reads TGTGCCAGCAGCTTGCAGACAGGCGGATCCGGAGGCTACACCTTC.

This clone was detected once. The rearrangement joins TRBV6-1 to TRBJ1-4; no clear D. The V gene lost 4 bases and the J gene lost 3 bases, with 18 bases spanning the gap. Germline V CDR1 and CDR2: MNHNS, SASEGT. The CDR3 totals 17 residues. CDR3: CASSVLLAGSSNEKLFF. The CDR3 DNA reads as TGTGCCAGCAGTGTCTTATTAGCTGGGAGTTCTAATGAAAAACTGTTTTTT.

The CDR3: CASSLEEDTQYF. The CDR3 region has the DNA TGTGCCAGCAGTTTGGAGGAGGATACGCAGTATTTT. The chain carries TRBV28 and TRBJ2-3, with a possible D match to TRBD2 (5 bases). CDR3 length: 12 residues. With 3 bases removed from V and 6 bases from J, the gap between germline ends came to 7 bases. Germline V gives CDR1 MDHEN, CDR2 SYDVKM.

The chain links TRBV7-9 to TRBJ1-5, with unresolved D. This CDR3 comprises 15 residues. In germline, CDR1 is SEHNR, CDR2 FQNEAQ (reference sequence). Trimming cost V 4 bases and J 1 base, with 11 bases left between them. The chain's CDR3 is CASSSFGGSNQPQHF. The DNA for the CDR3 is TGTGCCAGCAGCTCCTTTGGAGGGAGCAATCAGCCCCAGCATTTT. The variable domain in full, completed from reference TRBV7-9 and TRBJ1-5, reads DTGVSQNPRHKITKRGQNVTFRCDPISEHNRLYWYRQTLGQGPEFLTYFQNEAQLEKSRLLSDRFSAERPKGSFSTLEIQRTEQGDSAMYLCASSSFGGSNQPQHFGDGTRLSIL.

This chain links TRBV7-6 with TRBJ2-2; a possible D gene is TRBD1 (6 bases). Trimming removed 1 base from V and 4 bases from J, with 19 bases in between. CDR1 is SGHVS and CDR2 is FNYEAQ in the germline V gene. This CDR3 region has 18 residues. The CDR3 coding sequence is TGTGCCAGCAGCTTAGGAGCGAGGGACACCGGCGGCACCGGGGAGCTGTTTTTT. Encoded protein: CASSLGARDTGGTGELFF.

J is TRBJ1-5 and V is TRBV6-2 or TRBV6-3, with 8 nucleotides matching TRBD1. Trimming took 2 bases from V and 1 from J; bases not matched to a gene: 4. The CDR3 has 16 amino acids. Germline V gene lookup returns CDR1 MNHEY and CDR2 SVGEGT. In DNA form, the CDR3 reads TGTGCCAGCAGTTACCTGGACAGGGCAAGCAATCAGCCCCAGCATTTT. This codes for CASSYLDRASNQPQHF.

This chain connects TRBV2 to TRBJ2-7; 8 bases fit TRBD2. V lost 4 bases, J lost 2 bases, and 7 bases stayed unmatched. The germline gives CDR1 SNHLY, CDR2 FYNNEI. This CDR3 is 15 amino acids long. The CDR3 here is CASSADGGGTYEQYF. The DNA for the CDR3 is TGTGCCAGCAGTGCAGATGGCGGGGGGACCTACGAGCAGTACTTC.

This clone came up once. The J gene is TRBJ2-1, the V gene TRBV1; the table's D call, TRBD2, has no DNA check behind it. TRBV1 is a known pseudogene. The CDR3 totals 17 residues. Here the CDR3 reads CTSSQATLAGGQDEQFF. As DNA, the CDR3 is TGCACCAGCAGCCAAGCCACTCTAGCGGGGGGCCAGGATGAGCAGTTCTTC.

The chain couples TRBV20-1 to TRBJ2-5; TRBD2 might be the D (5 bases). V was clipped by 5 bases and J by 7 bases, with 11 bases between them. This CDR3 spans 11 amino acids. Germline V gives CDR1 DFQATT, CDR2 SNEGSKA (reference sequence). The CDR3 here is CSAQSSPTQYF. The CDR3 DNA sequence: TGCAGTGCTCAGTCTAGCCCGACCCAGTACTTC.

This clone was seen once. J is TRBJ2-3 and V is TRBV2; D gene unclear. The CDR3 totals 14 residues. Trimming stripped 7 bases from V and 1 base from J, with 12 bases between. Germline-derived CDR1 and CDR2 are SNHLY and FYNNEI. The CDR3 loop reads CASIWPPGTDTQYF. The CDR3 nucleotides read TGTGCCAGCATTTGGCCCCCTGGCACAGATACGCAGTATTTT.

The chain has TRBV9 and TRBJ2-7, with 8 nucleotides matching TRBD2. Germline-derived CDR1 and CDR2 are SGDLS and YYNGEE. V lost 4 bases, J lost 3 bases, and 9 bases stayed unmatched. This CDR3 has 15 amino acids. The CDR3 bases are TGTGCCAGCAGCCCCACGGGTAGCGGGGACTACGAGCAGTACTTC. As protein: CASSPTGSGDYEQYF.

The V and J genes are TRBV9 and TRBJ1-4; the match to TRBD1 covers 8 bases. Germline trimming cut 4 bases from V and 3 bases from J; bases unmatched to any gene: 11. This CDR3 has 17 amino acids. CDR1 is SGDLS and CDR2 is YYNGEE in the germline V gene. DNA for the CDR3: TGTGCCAGCAGCTTCGGACAGGGCGGGAGGGCTAATGAAAAACTGTTTTTT. Protein: CASSFGQGGRANEKLFF.

J is TRBJ2-7 and V is TRBV2; D is uncertain. CDR3 length equals 8 residues. Trimming took off 7 bases at V and 8 bases at J, with 3 bases between the two ends. Germline CDR1 SNHLY, CDR2 FYNNEI. CDR3 in DNA: TGTGCCAGCAACAAGCAGTACTTC. This codes for CASNKQYF. Full variable domain (remainder filled in from reference TRBV2 and TRBJ2-7): EPEVTQTPSHQVTQMGQEVILRCVPISNHLYFYWYRQILGQKVEFLVSFYNNEISEKSEIFDDQFSVERPDGSNFTLKIRSTKLEDSAMYFCASNKQYFGPGTRLTVT.

The chain is built from TRBV11-3 and TRBJ1-1, with D tentatively TRBD1 (6 bases). The CDR3 contains 15 residues. With 0 bases removed from V and 1 base from J, the gap between germline ends came to 9 bases. Germline V lookup: CDR1 SGHNT, CDR2 YENEEA. CDR3 in amino acids: CASSLDHRANTEAFF. CDR3 sequence (DNA): TGTGCCAGCAGCTTAGACCACAGGGCGAACACTGAAGCTTTCTTT.

The chain carries TRBV9 and TRBJ2-3; 7 bases align to TRBD1. The junction had 10 bases not matched to a gene; V was cut back by 2 bases and J by 4 bases. Germline V gene data show CDR1 as SGDLS and CDR2 as YYNGEE. The CDR3 consists of 16 residues. CDR3 residues: CASSVRQGAIADTQYF. The CDR3 nucleotides read TGTGCCAGCAGCGTCAGACAGGGTGCAATCGCAGATACGCAGTATTTT.

CDR3 residues: CASSSQGGQGLSYNEQFF. CDR3 nucleotides: TGTGCCAGCAGCTCCCAAGGGGGACAGGGGCTATCCTACAATGAGCAGTTCTTC. This chain joins TRBV7-9 and TRBJ2-1; 10 nucleotides agree with TRBD1. Germline-derived CDR1 and CDR2 are SEHNR and FQNEAQ (reference sequence). Losses at the gene ends were 4 bases for V and 1 base for J; bases not matched to a gene: 10. The CDR3 length is 18 residues.